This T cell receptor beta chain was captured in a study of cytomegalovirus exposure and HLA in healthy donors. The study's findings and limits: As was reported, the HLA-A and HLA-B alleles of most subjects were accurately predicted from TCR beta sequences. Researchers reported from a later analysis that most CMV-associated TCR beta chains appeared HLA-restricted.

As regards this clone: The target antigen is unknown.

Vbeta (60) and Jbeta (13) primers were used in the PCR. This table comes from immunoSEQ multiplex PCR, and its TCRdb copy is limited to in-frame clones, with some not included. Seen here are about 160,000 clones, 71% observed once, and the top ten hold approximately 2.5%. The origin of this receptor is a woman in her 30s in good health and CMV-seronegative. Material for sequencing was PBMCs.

This chain's CDR3 is CASSSWTGLNYGYTF. The CDR3 DNA is TGTGCCAGCAGCTCCTGGACAGGGTTAAACTATGGCTACACCTTC. The gene calls are TRBV7-9 and TRBJ1-2; TRBD1 aligns across 8 bases. V shed 4 bases, J shed 2 bases, and the junction held 6 bases outside the gene matches. The germline V gene encodes CDR1 SEHNR and CDR2 FQNEAQ (reference sequence). The CDR3 loop spans 15 amino acids.